This T cell receptor (beta chain) was captured by sequencing in a study of OX40 agonist ivuxolimab in advanced cancers. J gave up 2 bases and V 0 bases, and 4 bases lay outside the gene matches. In germline, CDR1 is SGHRS, CDR2 YFSETQ. The CDR3 runs 15 residues. The data were produced by immunoSEQ multiplex PCR, yet TCRdb's version contains in-frame clones alone and is incomplete. The sample comprises around 89,000 clones, roughly 93% of which are singletons, and 0.6% to 0.8% rests with the top ten. The chain uses TRBV5-1 and TRBJ2-5; 7 bases line up with TRBD1. Here the sequenced sample was CD4+ or CD8+ T cells sorted from blood, taken in a trial of the OX40 agonist ivuxolimab. The source of this sequence is an adult with an advanced solid tumor such as melanoma, head and neck, liver or kidney cancer. CDR3 bases: TGCGCCAGCAGCTTGGGGACAGGAAGTCAAGAGACCCAGTACTTC. Protein: CASSLGTGSQETQYF.